Listed below are T cell receptor beta chains from one sample, sequenced in a study of control samples from healthy donors and cancer patients. Generated by immunoSEQ multiplex PCR, the TCRdb table keeps only in-frame clones and is missing some. The sample has 150,000 or so clones; about 91% are singletons. The sample was blood. The receptors derive from a man aged 18 to 30 in good health. Each CDR3 is given with its conserved first and last residue. D genes are given only for firm matches. The size field is filled for only some rows; it gives once, few, many or a size class.

TRBV6-9,TRBD2,NA,16,TRBJ2-5,CASSLLRGGFWETQYF,TGTGCCAGCAGTTTGCTCCGGGGGGGCTTTTGGGAGACCCAGTACTTC
TRBV7-9,NA,NA,14,TRBJ1-1,CASSLQQTNTEAFF,TGTGCCAGCAGCCTCCAACAGACGAACACTGAAGCTTTCTTT
TRBV6-5,NA,NA,15,TRBJ2-7,CASRRLARGKYEQYF,TGTGCCAGCAGGAGGCTCGCGCGGGGCAAGTACGAGCAGTACTTC
TRBV18,NA,few,16,TRBJ2-2,CASSPVNGGLTGELFF,TGTGCCAGCTCACCCGTCAATGGAGGACTCACCGGGGAGCTGTTTTTT
TRBV27,TRBD1,once,14,TRBJ2-7,CASSRQGVPYEQYF,TGTGCCAGCAGTAGACAGGGGGTCCCCTACGAGCAGTACTTC
TRBV28,NA,NA,13,TRBJ1-3,CASAPGSGNTIYF,TGTGCCTCAGCCCCAGGGTCTGGAAACACCATATATTTT
TRBV3-1/TRBV3-2,TRBD2,NA,15,TRBJ2-5,CASRGTSGEKETQYF,TGTGCCAGCAGGGGGACTAGCGGGGAGAAAGAGACCCAGTACTTC
TRBV11-2,TRBD1,few,16,TRBJ2-7,CASSPPENRGLYEQYF,TGTGCCAGCAGCCCCCCGGAGAACAGGGGCCTCTACGAGCAGTACTTC
TRBV19,NA,NA,16,TRBJ1-5,CASSTKMGDVGQPQHF,TGTGCCAGTAGTACAAAGATGGGAGACGTTGGTCAGCCCCAGCATTTT
TRBV5-1,TRBD2,once,18,TRBJ2-3,CASSRRTSGGARADTQYF,TGCGCCAGCAGTCGCCGGACTAGCGGGGGGGCGAGGGCAGATACGCAGTATTTT
TRBV10-3,NA,NA,14,TRBJ1-5,CAISGQGSNQPQHF,TGTGCCATCAGTGGGCAGGGGAGCAATCAGCCCCAGCATTTT
TRBV2,NA,few,15,TRBJ1-5,CASSVQGTSNQPQHF,TGTGCCAGCAGTGTTCAGGGGACTAGCAATCAGCCCCAGCATTTT
TRBV15,NA,NA,16,TRBJ2-1,CATSRVVLGIRHEQFF,TGTGCCACCAGCAGAGTCGTATTAGGAATTCGGCATGAGCAGTTCTTC
TRBV4-3,NA,NA,18,TRBJ1-4,CASSQDGSGASLREKLFF,TGCGCCAGCAGCCAAGACGGGTCGGGGGCTTCGTTGAGAGAAAAACTGTTTTTT
TRBV13,TRBD1,few,17,TRBJ1-1,CASSFLTQQGAETEAFF,TGTGCCAGCAGCTTTTTAACCCAACAGGGGGCAGAGACTGAAGCTTTCTTT
TRBV7-2,NA,NA,13,TRBJ2-3,CASSLYGTDTQYF,TGTGCCAGCAGCTTATATGGCACAGATACGCAGTATTTT
TRBV7-8,TRBD1,NA,13,TRBJ2-7,CASSLDRGYEQYF,TGTGCCAGCAGTCTGGACAGGGGTTACGAGCAGTACTTC
TRBV15,TRBD1,few,15,TRBJ1-2,CATSREGRGDYGYTF,TGTGCCACCAGCAGAGAAGGCAGGGGGGACTATGGCTACACCTTC
TRBV3-1/TRBV3-2,NA,NA,14,TRBJ2-3,CASSQDLPPDTQYF,TGTGCCAGCAGCCAAGATCTTCCGCCAGATACGCAGTATTTT
TRBV28,TRBD1,NA,17,TRBJ2-1,CASRLGQGLSSYNEQFF,TGTGCCAGCAGACTGGGACAGGGACTTAGCTCCTACAATGAGCAGTTCTTC
TRBV6-6,TRBD1,NA,15,TRBJ1-4,CASSRGQGESEKLFF,TGTGCCAGCAGTCGGGGACAGGGGGAAAGTGAAAAACTGTTTTTT
TRBV12-3/TRBV12-4,NA,NA,13,TRBJ1-2,CASRDPDNYGYTF,TGTGCCAGCAGGGACCCGGATAACTATGGCTACACCTTC
TRBV7-2,TRBD2,NA,17,TRBJ2-5,CASSLGVSGGDQETQYF,TGTGCCAGCAGCTTAGGTGTTAGCGGGGGGGACCAAGAGACCCAGTACTTC
TRBV24-1,NA,NA,14,TRBJ2-2,CATSGSQDTGELFF,TGTGCCACCAGTGGTTCTCAGGACACCGGGGAGCTGTTTTTT
TRBV28,NA,once,14,TRBJ2-7,CASSLYTGSYEQYF,TGTGCCAGCAGTCTCTATACAGGGTCCTACGAGCAGTACTTC
TRBV3-1/TRBV3-2,NA,NA,16,TRBJ2-3,CASSQDLVYRTDTQYF,TGTGCCAGCAGCCAAGATCTTGTGTACCGCACAGATACGCAGTATTTT
TRBV25-1,TRBD1,few,16,TRBJ1-6,CASSEYGQGINSPLHF,TGTGCCAGCAGTGAATACGGACAGGGAATCAATTCACCCCTCCACTTT
TRBV28,NA,NA,14,TRBJ2-7,CASTKGGGLYEQYF,TGTGCCAGCACTAAAGGAGGGGGCCTCTACGAGCAGTACTTC
TRBV2,TRBD1,once,15,TRBJ2-7,CASKETEGTATKQYF,TGTGCCAGCAAAGAGACTGAAGGGACAGCTACGAAGCAGTACTTC
TRBV5-3,TRBD2,NA,20,TRBJ2-3,CARSFLSRLAGGSGPDTQYF,TGTGCCAGAAGTTTCCTTTCCCGACTAGCGGGGGGATCGGGGCCAGATACGCAGTATTTT
TRBV14,NA,NA,15,TRBJ1-1,CASSQVFGMNTEAFF,TGTGCCAGCAGCCAAGTCTTTGGCATGAACACTGAAGCTTTCTTT
TRBV6-1,NA,NA,15,TRBJ2-1,CASSEGGRAYNEQFF,TGTGCCAGCAGTGAAGGGGGCAGGGCCTACAATGAGCAGTTCTTC
TRBV7-2,NA,NA,13,TRBJ1-1,CASSWARNTEAFF,TGTGCCAGCAGCTGGGCGCGAAACACTGAAGCTTTCTTT
TRBV5-6,NA,NA,13,TRBJ1-2,CASSWTDNYGYTF,TGTGCCAGCAGCTGGACAGACAACTATGGCTACACCTTC
TRBV23-1,TRBD1,NA,15,TRBJ2-7,CASSQSWTGDHEQYF,TGCGCCAGCAGTCAATCGTGGACAGGGGACCACGAGCAGTACTTC
TRBV11-3,TRBD2,NA,14,TRBJ2-1,CASSLAGGYNEQFF,TGTGCCAGCAGCTTAGCGGGGGGGTACAATGAGCAGTTCTTC
TRBV18,TRBD1,few,15,TRBJ2-7,CASSSFEDRVSEQYF,TGTGCCAGCTCCTCGTTCGAGGACAGGGTAAGCGAGCAGTACTTC
TRBV5-4,NA,NA,15,TRBJ2-3,CASSLEESGTDTQYF,TGTGCCAGCAGCTTGGAAGAGTCGGGCACAGATACGCAATATTTT
TRBV2,NA,NA,13,TRBJ2-1,CASRQTGNGEQFF,TGTGCCAGCAGGCAAACAGGGAACGGTGAGCAGTTCTTC
TRBV19,NA,NA,12,TRBJ1-2,CASSIGESAYTF,TGTGCCAGTAGTATCGGGGAGTCTGCCTACACCTTC
TRBV24-1,NA,NA,11,TRBJ2-2,CATSWTGELFF,TGTGCCACCAGTTGGACCGGGGAGCTGTTTTTT
TRBV6-1,NA,few,14,TRBJ1-5,CASSEWAVVQPQHF,TGTGCCAGCAGTGAATGGGCAGTGGTCCAGCCCCAGCATTTT
TRBV7-2,NA,NA,14,TRBJ2-3,CASSPRPDTDTQYF,TGTGCCAGCAGCCCCCGTCCCGACACAGATACGCAGTATTTT
TRBV11-2,NA,few,12,TRBJ1-1,CASSSPRGEAFF,TGTGCCAGCAGCTCCCCTCGGGGAGAAGCTTTCTTT
TRBV24-1,TRBD1,once,15,TRBJ2-2,CATSDLGTGGRELFF,TGTGCCACCAGTGATTTAGGGACAGGCGGTAGGGAGCTGTTTTTT